This is a list of T cell receptor beta chains from one sample in a study of CD8+CD57+ T cells in acquired aplastic anemia. TCRdb recomputed calls from the reads with MiXCR, one row per CDR3 protein. In the table there are hundreds of thousands of distinct CDR3 sequences, about two thirds of which are singletons. The specimen sequenced was sorted CD4+, CD8+, or CD8+CD57+ T cells (not recorded which) from PBMCs. The receptors derive from a human donor in good health, serving as a control. Each CDR3 is given with its conserved first and last residue. Each record gives: V gene, D gene, CDR3 length, clone size, J gene, CDR3 DNA, CDR3 protein. A D gene is named only where the DNA matches it firmly. Some rows mark clone size as missing; the rest say once, few, many or name a class of expanded clone.

V: TRBV7-3
D: -
length: 13
size: -
J: TRBJ2-7
DNA: TGTGCCAGCAGCGGGGAAGAGGCGGGGGAGCAGTACTTC
CDR3: CASSGEEAGEQYF

V: TRBV7-6
D: TRBD2
length: 15
size: many
J: TRBJ2-5
DNA: TGTGCCAGCAGCTCCAGACTAGCGGGTACGGAGACCCAGTACTTC
CDR3: CASSSRLAGTETQYF

V: TRBV10-3
D: TRBD2
length: 17
size: -
J: TRBJ2-3
DNA: TGTGCCATCAGTGAGTCGAAGGGACAAGCGGGGGAGGATACGCAGTATTTT
CDR3: CAISESKGQAGEDTQYF

V: TRBV10-2
D: -
length: 15
size: few
J: TRBJ1-6
DNA: TGCGCCAGCAGTGCGGACAGTTCCGGGAATTCACCCCTCCACTTT
CDR3: CASSADSSGNSPLHF

V: TRBV7-2
D: -
length: 15
size: -
J: TRBJ1-1
DNA: TGTGCCAGCAGCTTACTAGCGGGGATCAACACTGAAGCTTTCTTT
CDR3: CASSLLAGINTEAFF

V: TRBV5-1
D: TRBD1
length: 14
size: -
J: TRBJ2-7
DNA: TGCGCCAGCAGCAAGGCAGGGGGCGCTAGCGAGCAGTACTTC
CDR3: CASSKAGGASEQYF

V: TRBV11-3
D: -
length: 16
size: -
J: TRBJ1-1
DNA: TGTGCCAGCAGTTACGCAGGAGCCGGAAAGAACACTGAAGCTTTCTTT
CDR3: CASSYAGAGKNTEAFF

V: TRBV7-2
D: -
length: 14
size: -
J: TRBJ2-7
DNA: TGTGCCAGCAGCTTAACGACAGGCGGGGGCCTAGAGTACTTC
CDR3: CASSLTTGGGLEYF

V: TRBV20-1
D: -
length: 15
size: -
J: TRBJ1-2
DNA: TGCAGTGCTAGAGATCTTCAGGGGACGTACTCTGGAAACACCTTC
CDR3: CSARDLQGTYSGNTF

V: TRBV6-6
D: TRBD2
length: 17
size: -
J: TRBJ2-1
DNA: TGTGCCAGCAGTGAGTCCTCGGGACTAGAGACCTACAATGAGCAGTTCTTC
CDR3: CASSESSGLETYNEQFF

V: TRBV7-8
D: -
length: 16
size: once
J: TRBJ2-5
DNA: TGTGCCAGCAGCCCGATTGAAGGGGCCGGCGACGAGACCCAGTACTTC
CDR3: CASSPIEGAGDETQYF

V: TRBV10-3
D: -
length: 16
size: many
J: TRBJ1-1
DNA: TGTGCCATCAGTGAGTCCGGTAAGGGGAAGAACACTGAAGCTTTCTTT
CDR3: CAISESGKGKNTEAFF

V: TRBV18
D: -
length: 14
size: many
J: TRBJ2-2
DNA: TGTGCCAGCTCACCACGCTCTTCCACCGGGGAGCTGTTTTTT
CDR3: CASSPRSSTGELFF

V: TRBV9
D: TRBD2
length: 16
size: few
J: TRBJ2-3
DNA: TGTGCCAGCAGCGTTAAAGCGGGAGGGTACACAGATACGCAGTATTTT
CDR3: CASSVKAGGYTDTQYF

V: TRBV9
D: TRBD1
length: 16
size: -
J: TRBJ2-7
DNA: TGTGCCAGCGGCGTCGGCGGACAGGGGTTGTCGTACGAGCAGTGCTTC
CDR3: CASGVGGQGLSYEQCF

V: TRBV20-1
D: -
length: 15
size: once
J: TRBJ1-4
DNA: TGCAGTGCTGCATCGCAGGGAGATACTAATGAAAAACTGTTTTTT
CDR3: CSAASQGDTNEKLFF

V: TRBV5-1
D: TRBD1
length: 12
size: -
J: TRBJ1-2
DNA: TGCGCCAGCAGCTTGGAGGGGGCAGATGACACCTTC
CDR3: CASSLEGADDTF

V: TRBV20-1
D: TRBD1
length: 12
size: -
J: TRBJ2-7
DNA: TGCAGTGCAGCGGACAGGAACACTGAAGAGTACTTC
CDR3: CSAADRNTEEYF

V: TRBV6-5
D: -
length: 15
size: many
J: TRBJ1-4
DNA: TGTGCCAGCACCCCCCTCGGGGGGCGCGATGAAAAACTGTTTTTT
CDR3: CASTPLGGRDEKLFF

V: TRBV12-3/TRBV12-4
D: TRBD1
length: 14
size: many
J: TRBJ2-1
DNA: TGTGCCAGCATTGCCGGGACAGGGCTCGATGAGCAGTTCTTC
CDR3: CASIAGTGLDEQFF

V: TRBV7-6
D: -
length: 15
size: -
J: TRBJ2-7
DNA: TGTGCCAGCAGCTTAGTTCGGGCCGGGGAGCTGGATTATTACTTC
CDR3: CASSLVRAGELDYYF

V: TRBV7-6
D: -
length: 15
size: -
J: TRBJ1-1
DNA: TGTGCCAGCAGCCCAGGGCCAGGACTGAACACTGAAGCTTTCTTT
CDR3: CASSPGPGLNTEAFF

V: TRBV20-1
D: -
length: 17
size: -
J: TRBJ2-1
DNA: TGCAGTGCTAGATCGATAGGCACCGGGGGCTCCTACAATGAGCAGTTCTTC
CDR3: CSARSIGTGGSYNEQFF

V: TRBV2
D: -
length: 14
size: -
J: TRBJ1-6
DNA: -
CDR3: CASTQLGTGYTFGF

V: TRBV7-8
D: -
length: 13
size: -
J: TRBJ2-7
DNA: TGTGCCAGTAGCAGTGGGGGCTCTTACGAGCAGACCTTC
CDR3: CASSSGGSYEQTF

V: TRBV2
D: TRBD2
length: 14
size: -
J: TRBJ2-5
DNA: TGCGCCAGCAGCCTGGGACTAGGTCGAGAGACCCAGTACTTC
CDR3: CASSLGLGRETQYF

V: TRBV4-1
D: TRBD1
length: 15
size: many
J: TRBJ1-2
DNA: TGCGCCAGCAGCCAAGAACCAGGGGGGCTCTATGGCTACACCTTC
CDR3: CASSQEPGGLYGYTF

V: TRBV12-3/TRBV12-4
D: -
length: 16
size: -
J: TRBJ1-1
DNA: TGTGCTGGGTTCTTAGGGGGGAGAATCATGAACACTGAAGCTTTCTTT
CDR3: CAGFLGGRIMNTEAFF